The source of this T cell receptor beta chain is a study of blood T cell repertoires in COVID-19. Turning to the study itself: Samples came from the United States, Italy and Spain, spanning acute and convalescent COVID-19. The analysed material was cDNA or gDNA that came from T cells, B-cell-depleted T cells, or PBMCs.

Source study methods: The assay estimated nucleated cells by amplifying reference gene primers. Only in-frame clones appear in the TCRdb table, and some are missing; sequencing was by immunoSEQ multiplex PCR. The DNA gave D and trimming, while V, J and clone size come from that table. This repertoire shows 130,000 to 150,000 clones, about 84% found once; its top ten account for 10% to 15%. The CDR3 is 12 amino acids. V lost 11 bases and J lost 4, with 14 bases in between. CDR1 and CDR2 from the germline V gene are MDHEN and SYDVKM. The receptor comes from a man in his sixties with active or convalescent COVID-19. V usage is TRBV28 and J usage is TRBJ1-2, with D possibly matching TRBD1 (5 bases). Specimen: peripheral blood. The CDR3 sequence: CACETVSYGYTF. DNA for the CDR3: TGTGCCTGCGAGACAGTCTCCTATGGCTACACCTTC.